This T cell receptor (beta chain) came from a study of T cell changes during pregnancy in multiple sclerosis. Sequencing was performed with immunoSEQ multiplex PCR; in TCRdb, only in-frame clones are kept and a portion is missing. This table has just over 60,000 clones, roughly 90% appearing once. The CDR3 extends over 17 amino acids. J was trimmed by 3 bases and V by 6 bases; bases with no gene match: 6. Per the germline V gene, CDR1 is SNHLY and CDR2 is FYNNEI. The sequences come from peripheral blood, collected in the second trimester of pregnancy. This TCR came from a female donor in good health, enrolled as a control in a pregnancy study. This chain connects TRBV2 to TRBJ2-3; 16 bases are a match to TRBD2. DNA for the CDR3: TGTGCCAGCAGGGGAGGGACTAGCGGGGGGGAAACAGATACGCAGTATTTT. Its translation is CASRGGTSGGETDTQYF.